This T cell receptor (beta chain) is drawn from a study of OX40 agonist ivuxolimab in advanced cancers. Study-wide results and limits: CD4+ and CD8+ T cells in blood underwent clonal expansion by week 6 at 0.1 to 3.0 mg/kg. Clonal expansion was among the lowest in partial responders at 0.1-3.0 mg/kg, especially CD8+.

Here immunoSEQ multiplex PCR was the method, and the copy in TCRdb shows in-frame clones only, minus some. This table holds roughly 46,000 clones, approximately 80% found once. Patients were ruled out by autoimmune disease history or systemic immunosuppression. On this clone: The antigen is undetermined.

Specimen: CD4+ or CD8+ T cells sorted from blood, collected in a trial of the OX40 agonist ivuxolimab. This TCR was recovered from an adult with an advanced solid tumor such as melanoma, head and neck, liver or kidney cancer.

The DNA of the CDR3 is TGTGCCAGCAGGTTAGCGGGAGCCGCAGATACGCAGTATTTT. It codes for CASRLAGAADTQYF. The J gene is TRBJ2-3, the V gene TRBV27, with 9 bases that match TRBD2. V lost 6 bases to trimming and J lost 4 bases; unmatched junction nucleotides: 5. This CDR3 has 14 amino acids. Germline-derived CDR1 and CDR2 are MNHEY and SMNVEV (reference sequence).